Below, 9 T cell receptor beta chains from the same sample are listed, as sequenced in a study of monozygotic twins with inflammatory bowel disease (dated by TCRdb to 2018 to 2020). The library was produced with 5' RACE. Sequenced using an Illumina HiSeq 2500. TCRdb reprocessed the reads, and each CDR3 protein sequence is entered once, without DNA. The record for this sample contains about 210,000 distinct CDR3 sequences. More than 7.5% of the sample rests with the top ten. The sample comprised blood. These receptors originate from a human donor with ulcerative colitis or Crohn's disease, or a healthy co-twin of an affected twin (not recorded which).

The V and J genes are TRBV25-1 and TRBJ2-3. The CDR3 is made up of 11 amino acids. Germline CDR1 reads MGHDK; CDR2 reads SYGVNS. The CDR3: CASRKGDTQYF. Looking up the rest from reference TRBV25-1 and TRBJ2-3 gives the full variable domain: EADIYQTPRYLVIGTGKKITLECSQTMGHDKMYWYQQDPGMELHLIHYSYGVNSTEKGDLSSESTVSRIRTEHFPLTLESARPSHTSQYLCASRKGDTQYFGPGTRLTVL.

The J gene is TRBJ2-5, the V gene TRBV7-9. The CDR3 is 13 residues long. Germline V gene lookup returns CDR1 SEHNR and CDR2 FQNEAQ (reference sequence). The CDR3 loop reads CASRPGVHETQYF.

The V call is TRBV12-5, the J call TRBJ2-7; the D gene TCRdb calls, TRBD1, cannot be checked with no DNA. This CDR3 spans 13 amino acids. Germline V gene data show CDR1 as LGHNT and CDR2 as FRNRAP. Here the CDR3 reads CASGSGTGLEQYF.

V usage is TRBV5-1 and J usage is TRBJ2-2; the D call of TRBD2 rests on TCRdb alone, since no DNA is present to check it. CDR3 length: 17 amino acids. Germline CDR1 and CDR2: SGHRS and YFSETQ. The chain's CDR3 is CASSLPSSGAPIGELFF.

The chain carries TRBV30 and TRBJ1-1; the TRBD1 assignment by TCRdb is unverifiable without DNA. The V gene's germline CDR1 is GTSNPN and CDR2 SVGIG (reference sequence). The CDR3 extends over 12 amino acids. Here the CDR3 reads CAWSVLSRGAFF.

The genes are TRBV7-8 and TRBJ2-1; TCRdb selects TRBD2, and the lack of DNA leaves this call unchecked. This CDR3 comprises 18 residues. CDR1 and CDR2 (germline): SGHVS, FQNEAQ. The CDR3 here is CASSLWGPTLGSYNEQFF.

The CDR3 reads CASSSEGGLRYEQYF. The chain combines TRBV7-9 with TRBJ2-7; TCRdb lists TRBD1, though no DNA is available to test this call. The germline CDR1 and CDR2 sequences are SEHNR and FQNEAQ (reference sequence). The CDR3 consists of 15 residues.

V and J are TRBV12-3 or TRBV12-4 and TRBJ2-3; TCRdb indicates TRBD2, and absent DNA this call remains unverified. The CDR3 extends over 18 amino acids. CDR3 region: CASSPGTSGGPRTDTQYF.

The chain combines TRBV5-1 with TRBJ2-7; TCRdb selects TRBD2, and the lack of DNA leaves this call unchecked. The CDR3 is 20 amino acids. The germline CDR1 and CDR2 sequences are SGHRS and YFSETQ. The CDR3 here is CASSYGLAGIARAGSYEQYF.